The 22 T cell receptor beta chains below all came from one sample that was sequenced in a study of blood T cells in healthy people across ages. Sample-barcoded 5' priming and a J-beta primer mix drove a second PCR of about 7 to 11 cycles. TCRdb redid the calling of the 5' RACE reads with MiXCR, one entry per CDR3 protein. This table holds roughly 640,000 distinct CDR3 sequences, approximately 30% found once. Sequenced: blood. All receptors derive from a woman at least 80 years old in good health.

This clonotype was found a few times. It may be a read error: a sequence one base away is much more abundant. The J gene is TRBJ2-5, the V gene TRBV12-3 or TRBV12-4, with a possible D match to TRBD2 (5 bases). Judging by the DNA end, TRBJ2-7 fits better; the J call may be wrong. The CDR3 has 14 residues. The CDR3 bases are TGTGCCAGCAGTTCGAGCGGTGACGCCTACGAGCAGTACTTC. It is translated as CASSSSGDAYEQYF.

The chain carries TRBV24-1 and TRBJ1-5, with D unresolved. V was pared by 4 bases and J by 7 bases, with 13 bases between. Germline CDR1 is KGHDR and CDR2 is SFDVKD. CDR3 size: 14 residues. The CDR3 coding sequence is TGTGCCACCAGTGAGGGCAACGGTAGGCAGCCCCAGCATTTT. It yields the protein CATSEGNGRQPQHF.

In regard to this clonotype: This may arise from a read error, as a much more abundant clone is one base away. In nucleotides, the CDR3 is TGTGCCAGCAGCTTAGCGCTTAGCGGGGGGGCAGGTGAGCAGTACTTC. Its translation: CASSLALSGGAGEQYF. The chain is built from TRBV7-2 and TRBJ2-7; 11 positions agree with TRBD2. Germline V gives CDR1 SGHTA, CDR2 FQGNSA. Unmatched junction bases numbered 8, after V lost 0 bases and J lost 7 bases. This CDR3 spans 16 amino acids.

As concerns this clonotype: A much larger clone lies a single base off, so this may be a read error. The chain uses TRBV6-2 or TRBV6-3 and TRBJ1-1, with D maybe TRBD1 (5 bases). The germline gives CDR1 MNHEY, CDR2 SVGEGT. This CDR3 is 13 amino acids long. CDR3 bases: TGTGCCAGCAGTTACGGGGGGAACATTGAAGCTTTCTTT. As protein: CASSYGGNIEAFF.

This clonotype has a handful of counts. The V call is TRBV3-1, the J call TRBJ1-1; 8 bases agree with TRBD1. V trimming: 1 base; J trimming: 4 bases; junction bases outside the gene matches: 2. CDR3 size: 14 residues. Germline loops: CDR1 LGHDT, CDR2 YNNKEL (reference sequence). CDR3 coding DNA: TGTGCCAGCAGCCAAGCTACAGGGGGCACTGAAGCTTTCTTT. Its protein is CASSQATGGTEAFF.

Comment on this clonotype: This may come from a read error, since a much larger clone is one base off. The V gene is TRBV20-1, the J gene TRBJ2-7, with D maybe TRBD2 (5 bases). Germline V CDR1 and CDR2: DFQATT, SNEGSKA (reference sequence). The CDR3 contains 12 residues. The CDR3 region is CGASSQVYEQYF. The DNA for the CDR3 is TGCGGTGCTAGCAGTCAGGTTTACGAGCAGTACTTC.

This clonotype was observed at least ten times. The chain has TRBV20-1 and TRBJ2-3; D is uncertain. V lost 0 bases to trimming and J lost 6 bases, with 16 bases between them. The CDR3 has 15 amino acids. CDR1 and CDR2 from the germline V gene are DFQATT and SNEGSKA (reference sequence). CDR3 loop: CSARDSRTILDTQYF. The DNA for the CDR3 is TGCAGTGCTAGAGATAGCAGGACGATACTCGATACGCAGTATTTT.

This clonotype appeared once. The V gene is TRBV29-1, the J gene TRBJ2-4, with D perhaps TRBD1 or TRBD2 (5 bases each). The J call could be wrong; TRBJ2-7 is a better fit for the DNA end. This CDR3 contains 13 residues. Germline V lookup: CDR1 SQVTM, CDR2 ANQGSEA. CDR3 nucleotides: TGCAGCGTTTTGGGGCAAGAGGGCTACGAGCAGTACTTC. Translation gives CSVLGQEGYEQYF.

This clonotype was counted only a few times. In DNA, the CDR3 is TGTGCCAGCAGCAAAACTCCGTGGGGGGCATCGGGCACAGATACGCAGTATTTT. It encodes CASSKTPWGASGTDTQYF. The chain links TRBV11-1 to TRBJ2-3; either TRBD1 or TRBD2 may fit D (6 bases each). Germline values: CDR1 SGHAT, CDR2 FQDESV (reference sequence). V was trimmed by 5 bases and J by 1 base, leaving 22 bases between them. CDR3 length equals 18 residues.

About this clonotype: A much larger clone differs by one base, so this may be a read error. The V call is TRBV6-6, the J call TRBJ2-7; 8 bases match TRBD1. CDR1 is MNHNY and CDR2 is SVGAGI in the germline V gene (reference sequence). This CDR3 spans 13 amino acids. The CDR3 DNA reads TGTGCCGGCAGTTACTCGACAGGGGTCGAGCAGTACTTC. It is translated as CAGSYSTGVEQYF.

This clonotype was picked up many times. The rearrangement uses TRBV29-1 and TRBJ1-1; 12 bases match TRBD1. Germline trimming cut 4 bases from V and 1 base from J; bases unmatched to any gene: 7. Looked up from germline, CDR1 is SQVTM and CDR2 is ANQGSEA. The CDR3 spans 16 residues. CDR3 DNA: TGCAGCGTTGGGGACAGGGGGCTTACATCGAACACTGAAGCTTTCTTT. This translates into CSVGDRGLTSNTEAFF. Full variable domain (missing parts from reference TRBV29-1 and TRBJ1-1): SAVISQKPSRDICQRGTSLTIQCQVDSQVTMMFWYRQQPGQSLTLIATANQGSEATYESGFVIDKFPISRPNLTFSTLTVSNMSPEDSSIYLCSVGDRGLTSNTEAFFGQGTRLTVV.

The CDR3: CASSVEAGDRDGPLHF. The DNA for the CDR3 is TGTGCCAGCAGCGTAGAGGCGGGGGACAGGGATGGACCCCTCCACTTT. This chain connects TRBV9 to TRBJ1-6; 9 bases line up with TRBD1. The trim removed 0 bases at V and 12 bases at J, leaving 10 bases unmatched. CDR3 length: 16 residues. Germline values: CDR1 SGDLS, CDR2 YYNGEE.

This clonotype showed up many times. The gene calls are TRBV5-1 and TRBJ2-7; D is undetermined. CDR3 length equals 13 residues. V lost 1 base and J lost 0, with 5 bases in between. The germline V gene encodes CDR1 SGHRS and CDR2 YFSETQ. Written as DNA, the CDR3 is TGCGCCAGCAGCTTGACGAGCTCCTACGAGCAGTACTTC. Protein sequence: CASSLTSSYEQYF.

J is TRBJ2-3 and V is TRBV7-8; TRBD2 matches 15 bases. This CDR3 has 19 residues. CDR1 and CDR2 from the germline V gene are SGHVS and FQNEAQ. V was clipped by 3 bases and J by 6 bases; unmatched bases: 13. The DNA for the CDR3 is TGTGCCAGCAGCTTCAAAATCCGGACTAGCGGGAGGGCTGAGGATACGCAGTATTTT. It encodes CASSFKIRTSGRAEDTQYF.

This clonotype has a count of ten or more. This chain joins TRBV20-1 and TRBJ2-1, with 8 bases aligning to TRBD1. The CDR3 consists of 13 residues. Germline CDR1 DFQATT, CDR2 SNEGSKA (reference sequence). J lost 2 bases, V lost 8 bases, and 5 bases had no gene match. The CDR3 nucleotides read TGCAGTTACAGGGGGGACCCCTACAATGAGCAGTTCTTC. This encodes CSYRGDPYNEQFF.

This chain joins TRBV7-9 and TRBJ2-7; 7 nucleotides agree with TRBD1. This CDR3 has 13 amino acids. CDR1 SEHNR and CDR2 FQNEAQ come from the germline V gene (reference sequence). The junction had 3 bases not matched to a gene; V was cut back by 1 base and J by 6 bases. The CDR3 DNA sequence: TGTGCCAGCAGCTTAGGGACAGGAACCGAGCAGTACTTC. Its translation: CASSLGTGTEQYF. Full variable domain (remainder filled in from reference TRBV7-9 and TRBJ2-7): DTGVSQNPRHKITKRGQNVTFRCDPISEHNRLYWYRQTLGQGPEFLTYFQNEAQLEKSRLLSDRFSAERPKGSFSTLEIQRTEQGDSAMYLCASSLGTGTEQYFGPGTRLTVT.

In its sample, this clonotype was seen a few times. A much larger clonotype is one base distant, so this may be a read error. This rearrangement joins TRBV6-4 to TRBJ1-2, with D possibly matching TRBD1 (5 bases). This CDR3 is built from 14 residues. Germline V gene sequence: CDR1 MRHNA, CDR2 SNTAGT. V lost 6 bases, J lost 4 bases, and 15 bases lay in between. The CDR3 sequence: CASREAGGSYGYTF. The CDR3 DNA reads TGTGCCAGCAGGGAGGCCGGGGGATCCTATGGCTACACCTTC.

This clonotype showed up just a few times. This clone may be a read error of a much larger clone one base away. The V gene is TRBV15, the J gene TRBJ2-1; TRBD2 is a possible D gene (5 bases). The better agreement between TRBJ2-7 and the DNA end casts doubt on the J call. The germline V gene has CDR1 LNHNV and CDR2 YYDKDF (reference sequence). The CDR3 is made up of 16 amino acids. The CDR3 is CATSRDWLAIYNEQYF. The DNA for the CDR3 is TGTGCCACCAGCAGAGATTGGCTAGCCATATACAATGAGCAGTACTTC.

This clonotype turned up a few times. The chain employs TRBV7-2 and TRBJ1-5; the D is unclear. Germline CDR1 and CDR2: SGHTA and FQGNSA. This CDR3 region has 15 residues. Trimming cost V 2 bases and J 6 bases, with 14 bases left between them. As DNA, the CDR3 is TGTGCCAGCAGCTTACTTACGGGGTCAGGTCAGCCCCAGCATTTT. As protein: CASSLLTGSGQPQHF.

In DNA, the CDR3 is TGTGCCAGCAGCTTAGAAACCAATGAGCAGTTCTTC. Protein sequence: CASSLETNEQFF. The J gene is TRBJ2-1, the V gene TRBV7-2; D gene ambiguous. The germline V and J ends were trimmed by 1 base and 6 bases, with 4 bases remaining between them. This CDR3 is 12 amino acids long. Germline V gene sequence: CDR1 SGHTA, CDR2 FQGNSA.

This CDR3 is CASSLAWGGYGYTF. CDR3 in DNA: TGTGCCAGCAGCTTAGCGTGGGGAGGCTATGGCTACACCTTC. V and J are TRBV7-2 and TRBJ1-2, with unresolved D. The ends were cut back, 0 bases at V and 4 bases at J, with 9 bases in the middle. The CDR3 sequence is 14 residues long. CDR1 is SGHTA, CDR2 FQGNSA, per germline.

A word on this clonotype: A read error is possible here, since a much larger clone lies one base away. The rearrangement joins TRBV7-2 to TRBJ1-1; D is unclear. This CDR3 contains 13 residues. Germline lookup yields CDR1 SGHTA and CDR2 FQGNSA. CDR3 DNA sequence: TGTGTCAGCAGCATAGACCGAGGAACTGAAGCTTTCTTT. This codes for CVSSIDRGTEAFF.